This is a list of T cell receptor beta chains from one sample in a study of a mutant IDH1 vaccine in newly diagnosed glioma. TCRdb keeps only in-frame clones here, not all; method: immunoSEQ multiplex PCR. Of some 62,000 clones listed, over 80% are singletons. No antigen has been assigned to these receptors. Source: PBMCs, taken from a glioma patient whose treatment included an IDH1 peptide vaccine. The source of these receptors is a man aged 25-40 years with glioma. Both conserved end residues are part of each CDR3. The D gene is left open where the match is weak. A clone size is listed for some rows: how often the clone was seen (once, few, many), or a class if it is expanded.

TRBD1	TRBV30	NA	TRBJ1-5	TGTGCCTGGAGTCCAGGGGGGGCCAATCAGCCCCAGCATTTT	CAWSPGGANQPQHF
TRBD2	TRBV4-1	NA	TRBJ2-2	TGCGCCAGCAGCCAACCTCTAGCGGGGCGCGCCGGGGAGCTGTTTTTT	CASSQPLAGRAGELFF
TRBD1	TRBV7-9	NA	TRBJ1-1	TGTGCCAGCAGCTACCAGGACAGGGGGCATACTGAAGCTTTCTTT	CASSYQDRGHTEAFF
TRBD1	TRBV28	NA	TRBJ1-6	TGTGCCAGCAACGCCGAGGGACAGGGATCCTCACCCCTCCACTTT	CASNAEGQGSSPLHF
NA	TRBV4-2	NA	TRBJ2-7	TGTGCCAGCAGCCAAGATCAAATACCCTACGAGCAGTACTTC	CASSQDQIPYEQYF
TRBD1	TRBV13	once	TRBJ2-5	TGTGCCAGCAGCCAGATGGGACAGGGGAAAGAGACCCAGTACTTC	CASSQMGQGKETQYF
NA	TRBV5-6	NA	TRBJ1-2	TGTGCCAGCAGCATGACAGTGGTCGATGGCTACACCTTC	CASSMTVVDGYTF
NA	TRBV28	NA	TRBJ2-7	TGTGCCAGCAGTTTATACGCGGACGGCGACGAGCAGTACTTC	CASSLYADGDEQYF
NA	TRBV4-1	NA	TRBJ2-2	TGCGCCAGCAGCCAAGGTTGGAACACCGGGGAGCTGTTTTTT	CASSQGWNTGELFF
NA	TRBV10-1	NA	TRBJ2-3	TGCGCCAGCAGTGAGAAGGCGGGGGCCTTCACAGATACGCAGTATTTT	CASSEKAGAFTDTQYF
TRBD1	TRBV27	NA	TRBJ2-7	TGTGCCAGCAGGCCGGGACAGAGCTCCTACGAGCAGTACTTC	CASRPGQSSYEQYF
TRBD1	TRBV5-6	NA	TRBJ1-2	TGTGCCAGCAGCTCGGGACAGCGTGCAAACTATGGCTACACCTTC	CASSSGQRANYGYTF
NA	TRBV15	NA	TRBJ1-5	TGTGCCACCAGCAGGGGACGGGAGAATCAGCCCCAGCATTTT	CATSRGRENQPQHF
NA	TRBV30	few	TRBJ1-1	TGTGCCTGGAGTCCCGACGGTGGGGTTGAAGCTTTCTTT	CAWSPDGGVEAFF
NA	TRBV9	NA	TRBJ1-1	TGTGCCAGCAGCGCCCCCTACCGCGCTGAAGCTTTCTTT	CASSAPYRAEAFF
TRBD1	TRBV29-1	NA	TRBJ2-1	TGCAGCTTCTGGGACAGGGATTCGTTCAGTAGGAATGAGCAGTTCTTC	CSFWDRDSFSRNEQFF
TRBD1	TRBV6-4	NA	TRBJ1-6	TGTGCCAGCAGTGATCGGACAGGGGGCAATTCACCCCTCCACTTT	CASSDRTGGNSPLHF
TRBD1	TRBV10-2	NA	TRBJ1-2	TGCGCCAGCAGTGGACAGGGGGCCCTTGGCTACACCTTC	CASSGQGALGYTF
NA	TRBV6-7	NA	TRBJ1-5	TGTGCCAGCAGTCTAGGGGAAGGCAATCAGCCCCAGCATTTT	CASSLGEGNQPQHF
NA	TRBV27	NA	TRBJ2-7	TGTGCCAGCAGTTTAGGCCCTAACTGGCAGTACTTC	CASSLGPNWQYF
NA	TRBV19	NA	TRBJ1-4	TGTGCCAGTAGTAGGGTATCGGCGGGGGAAGGTGAAAAACTGTTTTTT	CASSRVSAGEGEKLFF
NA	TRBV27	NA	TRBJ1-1	TGTGCCAGCAGTTTAAGGGCGGGGAGTTTCACTGAAGCTTTCTTT	CASSLRAGSFTEAFF
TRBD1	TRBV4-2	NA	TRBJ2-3	TGTGCCAGCAGCTTAGCGACAGGGGTGATCACAGATACGCAGTATTTT	CASSLATGVITDTQYF
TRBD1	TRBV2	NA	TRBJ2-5	TGTGCCAGCAGTTCGGGACAGGGATTCGGGCAAGAGACCCAGTACTTC	CASSSGQGFGQETQYF
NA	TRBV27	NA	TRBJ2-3	TGTGCCAGCAGTTTATTGGTGGCAGGAGGCACAGATACGCAGTATTTT	CASSLLVAGGTDTQYF
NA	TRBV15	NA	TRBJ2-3	TGTGCCACTAACAGAGGTTTCACAGATACGCAGTATTTT	CATNRGFTDTQYF
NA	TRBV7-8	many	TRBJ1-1	TGTGCCAGCAGCTTAGAGGTGGGGGAGAACACTGAAGCTTTCTTT	CASSLEVGENTEAFF
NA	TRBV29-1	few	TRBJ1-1	TGCAGCGTCGCTCAGGGAGGGGGGACTGAAGCTTTCTTT	CSVAQGGGTEAFF
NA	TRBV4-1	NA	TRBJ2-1	TGCGCCAGCAGCTCCCAGGGGAATTCCTACAATGAGCAGTTCTTC	CASSSQGNSYNEQFF
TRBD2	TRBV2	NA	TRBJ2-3	TGTGCCAGCAGCAGCGGGGGACCTAGCACAGATACGCAGTATTTT	CASSSGGPSTDTQYF
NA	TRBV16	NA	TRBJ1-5	TGTGCCAGCAGCCAGGACATTGGCAATCAGCCCCAGCATTTT	CASSQDIGNQPQHF
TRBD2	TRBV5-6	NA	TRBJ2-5	TGTGCCAGCAGCTTGAAATGGGGGGGCCAAGAGACCCAGTACTTC	CASSLKWGGQETQYF
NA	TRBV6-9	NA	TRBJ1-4	TGTGCCAGCATGTATGGGTTAAAACTGTTTTTT	CASMYGLKLFF
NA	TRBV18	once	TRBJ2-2	TGTGCCAGCTCACCCGGGAGCCCAAGGAACACCGGGGAGCTGTTTTTT	CASSPGSPRNTGELFF
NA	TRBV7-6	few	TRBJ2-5	TGTGCCAGCAGCCACGGTTCAGGACGACAGACCCAGTACTTC	CASSHGSGRQTQYF
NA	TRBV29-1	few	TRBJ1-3	TGCAGCGTATCCAGGGAGCTCTCTGGAAACACCATATATTTT	CSVSRELSGNTIYF
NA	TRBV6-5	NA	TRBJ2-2	TGTGCCAGCTGCGAAAAGGGGTTCGGGGAGCTGTTTTTT	CASCEKGFGELFF
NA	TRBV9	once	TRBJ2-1	TGTGCCAGCAGCGTTCCCGAGAACAATGAGCAGTTCTTC	CASSVPENNEQFF
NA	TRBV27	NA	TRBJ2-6	TGTGCCAGCGGCCCGGTGGGGACCGACTCTGGGGCCAACGTCCTGACTTTC	CASGPVGTDSGANVLTF
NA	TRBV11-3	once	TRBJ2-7	TGTGCCAGCAGCTTCAAGGGGGGCGGACGCTACGAGCAGTACTTC	CASSFKGGGRYEQYF
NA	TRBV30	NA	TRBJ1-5	TGTGCCTGGAACCTTGGACCTGCCCTTAGCAATCAGCCCCAGCATTTT	CAWNLGPALSNQPQHF
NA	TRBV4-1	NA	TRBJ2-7	TGCGCCAGCAGCTTCCTCCCTATATTTACTCCGACGACCGCCTCCTACGAGCAGTACTTC	CASSFLPIFTPTTASYEQYF